These 6 T cell receptor beta chains share one sample of origin, sequenced in a study of blood T cell repertoires in COVID-19. Clones were sequenced by immunoSEQ multiplex PCR, and TCRdb holds only the in-frame ones, with some missing. Of 180,000 or so clones in the sample, roughly 85% were seen once. Sequencing was carried out using peripheral blood. These receptors all come from a woman in her sixties with acute or convalescent COVID-19.

The gene calls are TRBV29-1 and TRBJ2-3; D possibly corresponds to TRBD1 (5 bases). The V end was cut by 2 bases, the J end by 4 bases, with 7 bases between. The CDR3 spans 12 residues. Germline V CDR1 and CDR2: SQVTM, ANQGSEA. For the CDR3, the DNA is TGCAGCGTTGAAATGGGGCCAGATACGCAGTATTTT. As protein: CSVEMGPDTQYF.

The rearrangement links TRBV2 to TRBJ2-3; TRBD2 agrees at 10 bases. CDR3 length: 15 residues. Losses at the gene ends were 4 bases for V and 7 bases for J; bases not matched to a gene: 8. Germline CDR1 is SNHLY and CDR2 is FYNNEI. CDR3 sequence reads: CASSAYTSGTNTQYF. In nucleotides, the CDR3 is TGTGCCAGCAGTGCCTATACTAGCGGGACTAATACGCAGTATTTT. The entire variable domain, with the rest obtained from reference TRBV2 and TRBJ2-3, is as follows: EPEVTQTPSHQVTQMGQEVILRCVPISNHLYFYWYRQILGQKVEFLVSFYNNEISEKSEIFDDQFSVERPDGSNFTLKIRSTKLEDSAMYFCASSAYTSGTNTQYFGPGTRLTVL.

This chain joins TRBV14 and TRBJ2-1; D unclear. Germline V gene data show CDR1 as SGHDN and CDR2 as FVKESK. This CDR3 spans 13 amino acids. Trimming shortened V by 3 bases and J by 4 bases, and 7 bases separated the two germline ends. For the CDR3, the DNA is TGTGCCAGCAGCCAGTGGAGATACAATGAGCAGTTCTTC. Its translation is CASSQWRYNEQFF. The complete variable domain, with remaining parts taken from reference TRBV14 and TRBJ2-1, reads EAGVTQFPSHSVIEKGQTVTLRCDPISGHDNLYWYRRVMGKEIKFLLHFVKESKQDESGMPNNRFLAERTGGTYSTLKVQPAELEDSGVYFCASSQWRYNEQFFGPGTRLTVL.

The chain couples TRBV19 to TRBJ1-1; TRBD1 aligns across 7 bases. This CDR3 has 13 residues. J was trimmed by 7 bases and V by 4 bases; bases with no gene match: 6. CDR1 LNHDA and CDR2 SQIVND come from the germline V gene (reference sequence). In DNA, the CDR3 is TGTGCCAGTAGTAAAACCCGGGACAGTGAAGCTTTCTTT. It is translated as CASSKTRDSEAFF.

The chain is built from TRBV2 and TRBJ1-3; D is ambiguous. The V gene lost 5 bases and the J gene lost 3 bases, with 8 bases spanning the gap. The CDR3 loop spans 13 amino acids. Germline CDR1 is SNHLY and CDR2 is FYNNEI. CDR3 coding DNA: TGTGCCAGCAGTATTTCCGTTGGAAACACCATATATTTT. It encodes CASSISVGNTIYF.

CDR3 amino acids: CASQTGHSQPQHF. As DNA, the CDR3 is TGTGCCAGCCAGACAGGCCATTCGCAGCCCCAGCATTTT. The chain couples TRBV6-5 to TRBJ1-5; possibly TRBD1 for D (6 bases). The ends were cut back, 8 bases at V and 7 bases at J, with 15 bases in the middle. The CDR3 sequence is 13 residues long. Germline assignment: CDR1 MNHEY and CDR2 SVGAGI.